The 20 T cell receptor beta chains listed next were all sequenced from one sample in a study of regulatory T cells in long-lasting Graves disease. CDR3-region Arm-PCR and iRepertoire HTBI primers produced the TCR beta libraries. TCRdb passed the multiplex PCR reads through MiXCR, listing each CDR3 protein once. The sample lists 550,000 to 700,000 distinct CDR3 sequences; about 15% were seen once. The sample's time point: newly diagnosed GD, antithyroid drugs for less than 3 months. After RNA was extracted from PBMCs, the TCR library was made from it. This same sample was also part of a study on T cells in Graves' hyperthyroidism and ophthalmopathy.

The sample in question was peripheral blood mononuclear cells (PBMCs), obtained at new diagnosis, from a patient treated with antithyroid drugs. These receptors all come from a man aged 18 to 30 with Graves disease.

This clonotype was detected many times. This rearrangement joins TRBV28 to TRBJ1-4; no reliable D call. Germline V CDR1 and CDR2: MDHEN, SYDVKM. This CDR3 comprises 14 residues. V dropped 5 bases and J dropped 8 bases, with 15 bases sitting between them. In DNA, the CDR3 is TGTGCCAGCAGTACACCTGACACGGGGGAAAAACTGTTTTTT. Translation gives CASSTPDTGEKLFF.

The V gene is TRBV19, the J gene TRBJ2-5; D is possibly TRBD1 (6 bases). The germline gives CDR1 LNHDA, CDR2 SQIVND (reference sequence). The CDR3 is 15 amino acids. V lost 3 bases and J 3 bases, leaving 14 bases between the germline ends. In DNA, the CDR3 is TGTGCCAGTAGTATTATGACAGGCTGGGAAGAGACCCAGTACTTC. This codes for CASSIMTGWEETQYF.

A remark on this clonotype: The CDR3 does not close with the conserved phenylalanine or tryptophan, likely indicating a read error. The DNA is omitted, as the CDR3 cannot be located on it reliably, and the CDR3 follows TCRdb's listing. CDR3 loop: CASSEHSGLAGPL. V and J are TRBV11-2 and TRBJ2-5; the DNA was not compared with TRBD2, the D call given in the table. The CDR3 spans 13 residues, counting both ends. Germline CDR1 SGHAT, CDR2 FQNNGV.

This clonotype has just a few counts. This rearrangement joins TRBV7-8 to TRBJ1-1, with 9 positions matching TRBD1. Germline V lookup: CDR1 SGHVS, CDR2 FQNEAQ. V shed 5 bases and J 1 base; nucleotides not matched to a gene: 8. This CDR3 comprises 16 residues. In DNA, the CDR3 is TGTGCCAGCAGCCCGCTAGGACAGGGGACGAACACTGAAGCTTTCTTT. It is translated as CASSPLGQGTNTEAFF.

This chain uses TRBV12-3 or TRBV12-4 with TRBJ1-4; D uncertain. V was clipped by 6 bases and J by 8 bases, with 13 bases between them. The CDR3 covers 13 residues. The DNA of the CDR3 is TGTGCCAGCAGATACACGGTCCAGGAAAAACTGTTTTTT. Translating gives CASRYTVQEKLFF.

This clonotype was observed a few times. The rearrangement links TRBV14 to TRBJ2-5; 7 nucleotides line up with TRBD1. Germline V gene lookup returns CDR1 SGHDN and CDR2 FVKESK. V was pared by 4 bases and J by 1 base, with 6 bases of the junction left unmatched. This CDR3 is built from 15 residues. CDR3 region: CASSPWDSVQETQYF. CDR3 DNA sequence: TGTGCCAGCAGCCCTTGGGACAGTGTCCAAGAGACCCAGTACTTC.

V and J are TRBV6-6 and TRBJ1-5; D uncertain. The CDR3 consists of 15 residues. Germline lookup yields CDR1 MNHNY and CDR2 SVGAGI (reference sequence). Trimming stripped 0 bases from V and 0 bases from J, with 6 bases between. CDR3 nucleotide sequence: TGTGCCAGCAGTTACTCGAGGGTTAGCAATCAGCCCCAGCATTTT. Its translation is CASSYSRVSNQPQHF.

The V and J genes are TRBV25-1 and TRBJ2-1; the D gene is possibly TRBD1 (6 bases). V was cut by 3 bases and J by 0 bases, with 15 bases left in between. CDR3 length: 17 residues. Germline V CDR1 and CDR2: MGHDK, SYGVNS. CDR3 bases: TGTGCCAGCAGTGATCTAACAGGGCAGAGCTCCTACAATGAGCAGTTCTTC. As protein: CASSDLTGQSSYNEQFF. The variable domain in full, completed from reference TRBV25-1 and TRBJ2-1, reads EADIYQTPRYLVIGTGKKITLECSQTMGHDKMYWYQQDPGMELHLIHYSYGVNSTEKGDLSSESTVSRIRTEHFPLTLESARPSHTSQYLCASSDLTGQSSYNEQFFGPGTRLTVL.

This clonotype was observed at least ten times. This chain connects TRBV20-1 to TRBJ2-2, with 7 bases that match TRBD2. Germline CDR1 is DFQATT and CDR2 is SNEGSKA (reference sequence). After removal of 6 bases from V and 2 bases from J, the junction contained 9 bases not matched to a gene. This CDR3 has 15 residues. The CDR3 spells CSASRASGNTGELFF. CDR3 sequence (DNA): TGCAGTGCCAGCCGGGCTAGCGGTAACACCGGGGAGCTGTTTTTT.

A remark on this clonotype: This sequence may be a read error, since a much larger clone differs from it by one base. The chain uses TRBV12-3 or TRBV12-4 and TRBJ1-2, with D uncertain. This CDR3 region has 13 residues. This CDR3 reads CTSTRLGNYGYTF. The CDR3 DNA reads TGTACCAGCACTCGATTAGGGAACTATGGCTACACCTTC.

The chain employs TRBV5-1 and TRBJ2-2; D gene ambiguous. Germline lookup yields CDR1 SGHRS and CDR2 YFSETQ. This CDR3 region has 17 residues. V lost 4 bases and J 2 bases, leaving 18 bases between the germline ends. The DNA of the CDR3 is TGCGCCAGCAGCCCCGTTGCAGGCCAGATCAACACCGGGGAGCTGTTTTTT. Protein sequence: CASSPVAGQINTGELFF. Filled out from reference TRBV5-1 and TRBJ2-2, the complete variable domain reads KAGVTQTPRYLIKTRGQQVTLSCSPISGHRSVSWYQQTPGQGLQFLFEYFSETQRNKGNFPGRFSGRQFSNSRSEMNVSTLELGDSALYLCASSPVAGQINTGELFFGEGSRLTVL.

Only a few counts were recorded for this clonotype. This rearrangement joins TRBV7-9 to TRBJ1-2; TRBD1 might be the D (5 bases). Germline V lookup: CDR1 SEHNR, CDR2 FQNEAQ (reference sequence). The CDR3 is made up of 15 amino acids. Trimming stripped 4 bases from V and 4 bases from J, with 16 bases between. The CDR3 here is CASSWDEAGPYGYTF. DNA of the CDR3: TGTGCCAGCAGCTGGGACGAGGCAGGTCCCTATGGCTACACCTTC.

The rearrangement links TRBV20-1 to TRBJ1-6; D gene uncertain. V lost 5 bases, J lost 6 bases, and 11 bases lay in between. Germline loops: CDR1 DFQATT, CDR2 SNEGSKA (reference sequence). The CDR3 spans 13 residues. CDR3 residues: CSADTGGNSPLHF. In nucleotides, the CDR3 is TGCAGTGCTGACACCGGCGGTAATTCACCCCTCCACTTT.

This sequence joins TRBV20-1 and TRBJ1-5; D not certain. The CDR3 covers 12 residues. Germline V gene data show CDR1 as DFQATT and CDR2 as SNEGSKA (reference sequence). V lost 2 bases and J 3 bases, leaving 5 bases between the germline ends. The CDR3 DNA sequence: TGCAGTGCTAGAACTTCCAATCAGCCCCAGCATTTT. Its protein product is CSARTSNQPQHF.

The sample holds many counts of this clonotype. V gene TRBV11-1 combines with J gene TRBJ2-6, with TRBD1 matching 11 bases. This CDR3 comprises 17 residues. The germline gives CDR1 SGHAT, CDR2 FQDESV (reference sequence). The V and J ends lost 5 bases and 0 bases, in that order; junction bases with no gene match: 3. The CDR3: CASSVGTGGSGANVLTF. CDR3 bases: TGTGCCAGCAGCGTAGGGACAGGGGGCTCTGGGGCCAACGTCCTGACTTTC.

The rearrangement links TRBV27 to TRBJ2-3, with 10 bases aligning to TRBD2. The CDR3 spans 15 residues. Looked up from germline, CDR1 is MNHEY and CDR2 is SMNVEV (reference sequence). V lost 5 bases to trimming and J lost 3 bases; unmatched junction nucleotides: 5. In DNA, the CDR3 is TGTGCCAGCAGTCGAGCGGGGGGGCCTACAGATACGCAGTATTTT. Its translation is CASSRAGGPTDTQYF.

This clonotype was detected ten times or more. The genes are TRBV20-1 and TRBJ2-3; D call uncertain. The V end was cut by 0 bases, the J end by 2 bases, with 6 bases between. CDR1 DFQATT and CDR2 SNEGSKA come from the germline V gene (reference sequence). The CDR3 covers 13 residues. The CDR3 loop is CSAREGYTDTQYF. For the CDR3, the DNA is TGCAGTGCTAGAGAGGGATACACAGATACGCAGTATTTT.

The rearrangement joins TRBV20-1 to TRBJ2-6; D ambiguous. Deletions cut 0 bases from V and 5 bases from J, with 14 bases between. CDR1 is DFQATT and CDR2 is SNEGSKA in the germline V gene (reference sequence). The CDR3 contains 16 residues. The CDR3 DNA sequence: TGCAGTGCTAGAGATGTTGCGGCCGCACGGGCCAACGTCCTGACTTTC. It translates to CSARDVAAARANVLTF.

This clonotype has at least ten counts. The chain recombines TRBV7-9 with TRBJ1-2; D is unresolved. The CDR3 has 13 amino acids. V dropped 3 bases and J dropped 8 bases, with 13 bases sitting between them. Per the germline V gene, CDR1 is SEHNR and CDR2 is FQNEAQ (reference sequence). CDR3 protein: CASSFRTGYGYTF. The CDR3 bases are TGTGCCAGCAGCTTCCGGACGGGGTACGGCTACACCTTC.

This clonotype has a count of ten or more. The V and J genes are TRBV12-3 or TRBV12-4 and TRBJ1-1; no firm D call. This CDR3 contains 14 residues. The V and J ends lost 6 bases and 4 bases respectively, with 15 bases between them. This chain's CDR3 is CASSSQLGGTEAFF. The CDR3 DNA reads TGTGCCAGCAGCTCTCAATTGGGAGGCACTGAAGCTTTCTTT.